This entry lists 6 T cell receptor beta chains sequenced from one sample in a study of blood T cell repertoires in COVID-19. Assay: immunoSEQ multiplex PCR; the TCRdb copy retains only in-frame clones and omits some. The data contain 140,000 to 150,000 clones, more than 75% of them seen just once; the ten biggest clones take up more than 1%. Sequenced input: PBMCs or T cells enriched from blood (not recorded which). All receptors derive from a woman aged 25 to 39 with acute COVID-19.

J is TRBJ1-2 and V is TRBV9; TRBD1 might be the D (6 bases). This CDR3 is 14 amino acids long. The V end lost 3 bases, the J end lost 4 bases, and 13 bases lay between the germline ends. Looked up from germline, CDR1 is SGDLS and CDR2 is YYNGEE. CDR3: CASSEGENFYGYTF. The CDR3, as DNA: TGTGCCAGCAGCGAGGGGGAGAACTTCTATGGCTACACCTTC.

V and J are TRBV27 and TRBJ2-1, with TRBD2 identical over 7 bases. Trimming at V came to 7 bases and at J to 4 bases, leaving 13 bases not matched to a gene. This CDR3 is 16 amino acids long. Looked up from germline, CDR1 is MNHEY and CDR2 is SMNVEV (reference sequence). CDR3 amino acids: CASTPVGLGPYNEQFF. The CDR3 region has the DNA TGTGCCAGCACCCCGGTCGGACTAGGCCCTTACAATGAGCAGTTCTTC.

The CDR3 DNA reads TGTGCCAGCAGCTTAGATCTTGGCGGGAGAACAGATACGCAGTATTTT. Translation: CASSLDLGGRTDTQYF. The chain couples TRBV11-3 to TRBJ2-3; 7 bases fit TRBD2. CDR1 is SGHNT, CDR2 YENEEA, per germline. With 0 bases clipped from V and 3 bases from J, the junction kept 6 bases outside the gene matches. The CDR3 spans 16 residues.

CDR3 bases: TGTGCCACCAGCAGGTTTTCAGGAAACACCGGGGAGCTGTTTTTT. Translated: CATSRFSGNTGELFF. This chain uses TRBV15 with TRBJ2-2; D gene uncertain. Germline loops: CDR1 LNHNV, CDR2 YYDKDF (reference sequence). This CDR3 is built from 15 residues. V lost 3 bases, J lost 2 bases, and 10 bases lay in between.

The chain uses TRBV29-1 and TRBJ1-1; D is possibly TRBD1 (5 bases). The germline gives CDR1 SQVTM, CDR2 ANQGSEA. The CDR3 extends over 13 amino acids. CDR3: CSAKVGVDTEAFF. The CDR3 DNA reads TGCAGTGCAAAGGTAGGGGTCGACACTGAAGCTTTCTTT. The full variable domain, rest sourced from reference TRBV29-1 and TRBJ1-1, is SAVISQKPSRDICQRGTSLTIQCQVDSQVTMMFWYRQQPGQSLTLIATANQGSEATYESGFVIDKFPISRPNLTFSTLTVSNMSPEDSSIYLCSAKVGVDTEAFFGQGTRLTVV.

This chain joins TRBV5-1 and TRBJ2-2; 10 nucleotides match TRBD2. V lost 7 bases and J lost 0; bases outside the gene matches: 9. The germline CDR1 and CDR2 sequences are SGHRS and YFSETQ. This CDR3 has 17 residues. The CDR3: CASGTLAGVPNTGELFF. The CDR3 DNA is TGCGCCAGCGGCACGCTAGCGGGAGTCCCGAACACCGGGGAGCTGTTTTTT.